This T cell receptor (beta chain) was identified in a study of T cell changes during pregnancy in multiple sclerosis. Germline V gene lookup returns CDR1 LNHDA and CDR2 SQIVND (reference sequence). The CDR3 is 13 amino acids. V was shortened by 6 bases and J by 3 bases, with 11 bases between the two germline ends. Sequencing used immunoSEQ multiplex PCR; TCRdb keeps in-frame clones, though not all of them. This repertoire shows about 50,000 clones, around 90% found once; its top ten account for 0.25% to 0.3%. The rearrangement uses TRBV19 and TRBJ1-1; D call uncertain. This specimen was CD4+ T cells from peripheral blood mononuclear cells, taken in the second trimester of pregnancy. The sequence was collected from a female donor with multiple sclerosis, enrolled in a pregnancy study. CDR3 nucleotides: TGTGCCAGTAGCATAAGTCGGGACACTGAAGCTTTCTTT. Encoded protein: CASSISRDTEAFF.